The 11 T cell receptor beta chains below come from one sample, sequenced in a study of neurological immune-mediated disorders. MiXCR was run by TCRdb on the 5' RACE reads, yielding one entry per CDR3 protein. The sample holds 60,000 to 90,000 distinct CDR3 sequences, roughly 10% seen once. As for time point: longitudinal time-point 1 (baseline). Source material: PBMCs. The source is a man younger than 45 in good health.

This clonotype has at least ten counts. The chain joins TRBV21-1 to TRBJ2-7; the D call TRBD1 from the table was never checked on the DNA. TRBV21-1 counts as a pseudogene. The CDR3 consists of 16 residues. CDR3 nucleotides: TGTGCCAGCAGCAAAGCGCTTTCCGGGGGGTCGTACGAGCAGTACTTC. Residues: CASSKALSGGSYEQYF.

The genes are TRBV29-1 and TRBJ2-2, with 7 nucleotides matching TRBD1. The V gene end was trimmed by 3 bases and the J gene end by 3 bases; junction bases not matched to a gene: 4. The CDR3 contains 14 residues. CDR1 is SQVTM, CDR2 ANQGSEA, per germline. The CDR3 DNA is TGCAGCGTTGATCAGGGGGTAGACACCGGGGAGCTGTTTTTT. The encoded protein is CSVDQGVDTGELFF.

This clonotype came up many times. The chain recombines TRBV29-1 with TRBJ2-5; D may correspond to TRBD1 or TRBD2 (5 bases each). Germline loops: CDR1 SQVTM, CDR2 ANQGSEA. CDR3 length: 13 residues. V gave up 6 bases and J gave up 3 bases, with 14 bases separating them. The CDR3 nucleotides read TGCAGCGTCGGTGGGGGACCCAAAGAGACCCAGTACTTC. Amino acid sequence: CSVGGGPKETQYF.

At least ten counts were recorded for this clonotype. The genes are TRBV5-1 and TRBJ2-1; D perhaps matches TRBD2 (7 bases). Per the germline V gene, CDR1 is SGHRS and CDR2 is YFSETQ. CDR3 length equals 14 residues. Trimming removed 6 bases at V and 2 bases at J, with 12 bases between. Here the CDR3 DNA reads TGCGCCAGCAAGAGGGAGGGGGCCTACAATGAGCAGTTCTTC. Residues: CASKREGAYNEQFF.

In this sample, this clonotype turned up many times. The CDR3 nucleotides read TGTGCCACCAGTGACACAGGGGTAGGAAACACCATATATTTT. As protein: CATSDTGVGNTIYF. The chain uses TRBV24-1 and TRBJ1-3, with TRBD1 matching 7 bases. The CDR3 runs 14 residues. Germline V gene data show CDR1 as KGHDR and CDR2 as SFDVKD. Trimming removed 4 bases from V and 4 bases from J; junction bases left unmatched: 3.

This clonotype was observed at least ten times. V gene TRBV20-1 combines with J gene TRBJ2-7, with 7 positions matching TRBD2. The CDR3 has 16 residues. Germline CDR1 and CDR2: DFQATT and SNEGSKA (reference sequence). The V gene end was trimmed by 0 bases and the J gene end by 0 bases; junction bases not matched to a gene: 8. The CDR3: CSARDMGGGSSYEQYF. The CDR3 DNA is TGCAGTGCTAGAGATATGGGGGGAGGGAGCTCCTACGAGCAGTACTTC.

This clonotype has a count of ten or more. The chain uses TRBV5-6 and TRBJ2-1, with 7 bases that match TRBD2. The germline gives CDR1 SGHDT, CDR2 YYEEEE. CDR3 length equals 15 residues. The V segment lost 2 bases and the J segment 4 bases; nucleotides outside the gene matches: 6. CDR3 in amino acids: CASSFSEGGYNEQFF. CDR3 coding DNA: TGTGCCAGCAGCTTTTCGGAGGGAGGGTACAATGAGCAGTTCTTC. The variable domain in full, with the rest retrieved from reference TRBV5-6 and TRBJ2-1, is DAGVTQSPTHLIKTRGQQVTLRCSPKSGHDTVSWYQQALGQGPQFIFQYYEEEERQRGNFPDRFSGHQFPNYSSELNVNALLLGDSALYLCASSFSEGGYNEQFFGPGTRLTVL.

This clonotype was observed many times. V gene TRBV5-5 combines with J gene TRBJ2-7; 7 bases agree with TRBD1. Unmatched junction bases numbered 3, after V lost 5 bases and J lost 4 bases. The CDR3 loop spans 12 amino acids. Germline CDR1 is SGHKS and CDR2 is YYEKEE (reference sequence). CDR3 DNA sequence: TGTGCCAGCAGAGGACAGGTATACGAGCAGTACTTC. Translating it yields CASRGQVYEQYF.

Ten or more counts support this clonotype. The gene calls are TRBV6-6 and TRBJ1-2; D is undetermined. Germline CDR1 and CDR2: MNHNY and SVGAGI (reference sequence). Between the trimmed V and J ends, which lost 2 bases and 6 bases, there was a span of 7 bases. The CDR3 is 12 residues long. CDR3 in DNA: TGTGCCAGCAGTTACCACACTGATGGCTACACCTTC. Protein: CASSYHTDGYTF.

V usage is TRBV7-2 and J usage is TRBJ1-5, with unresolved D. Trimming took off 4 bases at V and 4 bases at J, with 5 bases between the two ends. The V gene's germline CDR1 is SGHTA and CDR2 FQGNSA. CDR3 length: 12 amino acids. This chain's CDR3 is CASSSTNQPQHF. The CDR3 nucleotides read TGTGCCAGCAGCTCAACTAATCAGCCCCAGCATTTT.

This chain uses TRBV29-1 with TRBJ2-7; possibly TRBD1 or TRBD2 for D (5 bases each). V dropped 4 bases and J dropped 3 bases, with 16 bases sitting between them. This CDR3 contains 14 residues. Germline V gene lookup returns CDR1 SQVTM and CDR2 ANQGSEA. In DNA form, the CDR3 reads TGCAGCGTTGTAAATCAGGGACGGAACTACGAGCAGTACTTC. This translates into CSVVNQGRNYEQYF.